This entry lists 29 T cell receptor beta chains sequenced from one sample in a study of shared clonotypes between healthy human individuals. Naive CD8 cells were CD45RO-negative, positively selected for CCR7, excluding terminally differentiated effector memory CD45RA+ cells. The repertoire was sequenced with immunoSEQ multiplex PCR; TCRdb's copy has only in-frame clones and lacks some. Altogether roughly 2,000,000 clones are present, around 95% being singletons, with the ten largest covering about 1.6%. The sequenced material came from naive CD8+ T cells from PBMCs. The receptors derive from a man younger than 35 in good health. Some clones in this sample may be carry-over from other donors' samples.

V usage is TRBV19 and J usage is TRBJ1-2; 8 nucleotides match TRBD1. Germline V lookup: CDR1 LNHDA, CDR2 SQIVND (reference sequence). J lost 5 bases, V lost 5 bases, and 7 bases had no gene match. The CDR3 length is 14 residues. CDR3 sequence (DNA): TGTGCCAGTAGTGGACGGGACAGGAGGTATGGCTACACCTTC. It specifies CASSGRDRRYGYTF.

The rearrangement links TRBV10-3 to TRBJ1-4; tentative D call: TRBD1 (5 bases). V lost 6 bases to trimming and J lost 0 bases, with 8 bases between them. Germline CDR1 reads ENHRY; CDR2 reads SYGVKD. CDR3 size: 14 residues. CDR3 sequence: CAIRGTATNEKLFF. In DNA form, the CDR3 reads TGTGCCATCAGGGGGACTGCAACTAATGAAAAACTGTTTTTT.

This clone was recorded only once. The V gene is TRBV27, the J gene TRBJ1-1; D gene uncertain. Germline-derived CDR1 and CDR2 are MNHEY and SMNVEV (reference sequence). Trimming left V 0 bases short and J 4 bases short, with 9 bases between. The CDR3 extends over 14 amino acids. The CDR3 loop is CASSLSDGSTEAFF. The CDR3 DNA is TGTGCCAGCAGTTTATCGGACGGGAGCACTGAAGCTTTCTTT.

The chain joins TRBV7-8 to TRBJ2-1; D ambiguous. This CDR3 region has 17 residues. Trimming stripped 1 base from V and 0 bases from J, with 13 bases between. Germline lookup yields CDR1 SGHVS and CDR2 FQNEAQ. The CDR3 nucleotides are TGTGCCAGCAGCTTAGTACTGCACGCGAGCTCCTACAATGAGCAGTTCTTC. It is translated as CASSLVLHASSYNEQFF.

V usage is TRBV27 and J usage is TRBJ2-1; D uncertain. Germline values: CDR1 MNHEY, CDR2 SMNVEV (reference sequence). V dropped 6 bases and J dropped 2 bases, with 14 bases sitting between them. This CDR3 comprises 15 residues. CDR3 in amino acids: CASSPLGSTYNEQFF. DNA of the CDR3: TGTGCCAGCAGCCCCCTAGGATCTACCTACAATGAGCAGTTCTTC.

The rearrangement links TRBV6-6 to TRBJ1-3; the D is unclear. CDR1 MNHNY and CDR2 SVGAGI come from the germline V gene (reference sequence). The CDR3 length is 15 residues. Trimming pared 2 bases from V and 0 bases from J, leaving 8 bases between. CDR3 bases: TGTGCCAGCAGTTACGGCCAGAGCTCTGGAAACACCATATATTTT. This gives the protein CASSYGQSSGNTIYF.

The chain employs TRBV9 and TRBJ2-1; D might be TRBD2 (6 bases). Trimming removed 0 bases from V and 4 bases from J, with 14 bases in between. Germline V CDR1 and CDR2: SGDLS, YYNGEE. This CDR3 is 16 amino acids long. CDR3 DNA sequence: TGTGCCAGCAGCGTAGGGCGCGGGATGGTTTACAATGAGCAGTTCTTC. Translating gives CASSVGRGMVYNEQFF. Full variable domain (outside the CDR3, taken from reference TRBV9 and TRBJ2-1): DSGVTQTPKHLITATGQRVTLRCSPRSGDLSVYWYQQSLDQGLQFLIQYYNGEERAKGNILERFSAQQFPDLHSELNLSSLELGDSALYFCASSVGRGMVYNEQFFGPGTRLTVL.

V is TRBV5-8 and J is TRBJ1-5; 8 bases map to TRBD1. The trim removed 4 bases at V and 12 bases at J, leaving 3 bases unmatched. CDR1 and CDR2 (germline): SGHTS, YDEGEE. CDR3 length: 11 residues. CDR3 DNA: TGTGCCAGCAGCCAGGACAGGGACCAGCATTTT. Protein sequence: CASSQDRDQHF.

A note on this clone: The same CDR3 is also encoded by other DNA sequences in this sample. The rearrangement uses TRBV19 and TRBJ2-1; D unclear. V lost 3 bases, J lost 5 bases, and 8 bases lay in between. The CDR3 runs to 13 residues. Looked up from germline, CDR1 is LNHDA and CDR2 is SQIVND (reference sequence). This CDR3 reads CASSIGANNEQFF. The CDR3 DNA is TGTGCCAGTAGTATCGGAGCAAACAATGAGCAGTTCTTC. Variable domain in full (rest from reference TRBV19 and TRBJ2-1): DGGITQSPKYLFRKEGQNVTLSCEQNLNHDAMYWYRQDPGQGLRLIYYSQIVNDFQKGDIAEGYSVSREKKESFPLTVTSAQKNPTAFYLCASSIGANNEQFFGPGTRLTVL.

This chain uses TRBV29-1 with TRBJ2-7; TRBD2 matches 7 bases. Germline-derived CDR1 and CDR2 are SQVTM and ANQGSEA. The CDR3 is made up of 14 amino acids. V shed 2 bases, J shed 0 bases, and the junction held 4 bases outside the gene matches. The CDR3 spells CSVESSGPSYEQYF. CDR3 DNA: TGCAGCGTTGAAAGTAGCGGGCCCTCCTACGAGCAGTACTTC.

The CDR3 region is CASRARDLNEQFF. The DNA for the CDR3 is TGTGCCAGCAGGGCTAGAGACCTCAATGAGCAGTTCTTC. The chain is built from TRBV7-8 and TRBJ2-1; D not certain. This CDR3 is built from 13 residues. Trimming removed 6 bases at V and 6 bases at J, with 12 bases between. Germline V CDR1 and CDR2: SGHVS, FQNEAQ.

The chain joins TRBV11-2 to TRBJ2-7; the D gene is possibly TRBD2 (6 bases). This CDR3 is 16 amino acids long. CDR1 is SGHAT and CDR2 is FQNNGV in the germline V gene. V dropped 3 bases and J dropped 0 bases, with 15 bases sitting between them. CDR3 amino acids: CASSFPPGLSSYEQYF. The CDR3 DNA sequence: TGTGCCAGCAGCTTCCCCCCGGGACTGAGCTCCTACGAGCAGTACTTC.

As for this clone: Distinct nucleotide sequences in the sample also encode this CDR3. The chain recombines TRBV6-6 with TRBJ2-1, with D unresolved. CDR1 and CDR2 (germline): MNHNY, SVGAGI (reference sequence). The CDR3 is 15 residues long. Trimming removed 6 bases at V and 1 base at J, with 13 bases between. CDR3 nucleotides: TGTGCCAGCAGCCCAACCGGGTCGTCCTACAATGAGCAGTTCTTC. Amino acid sequence: CASSPTGSSYNEQFF.

CDR3 region: CASSLGGTATDTQYF. The CDR3 DNA reads TGTGCCAGCAGCTTAGGTGGGACAGCTACAGATACGCAGTATTTT. The chain links TRBV7-6 to TRBJ2-3; 7 positions agree with TRBD1. CDR3 length: 15 amino acids. Germline-derived CDR1 and CDR2 are SGHVS and FNYEAQ. V was clipped by 1 base and J by 3 bases; unmatched bases: 4.

The sample holds one count of this clone. This sequence joins TRBV5-1 and TRBJ2-1; D is perhaps TRBD2 (6 bases). Trimming left V 9 bases short and J 6 bases short, with 10 bases between. Germline CDR1 reads SGHRS; CDR2 reads YFSETQ. The CDR3 length is 11 residues. The CDR3 loop reads CATQGGNEQFF. The CDR3 nucleotides read TGCGCCACCCAGGGAGGCAATGAGCAGTTCTTC.

This sequence joins TRBV19 and TRBJ1-5; D unresolved. Germline CDR1 and CDR2: LNHDA and SQIVND (reference sequence). The CDR3 loop spans 15 amino acids. The ends were cut back, 3 bases at V and 4 bases at J, with 13 bases in the middle. The CDR3 coding sequence is TGTGCCAGTAGTATGGATTGGGAGGCAAATCAGCCCCAGCATTTT. Amino acid sequence: CASSMDWEANQPQHF.

The rearrangement uses TRBV9 and TRBJ2-1; D uncertain. The length of the CDR3 is 19 residues. Germline assignment: CDR1 SGDLS and CDR2 YYNGEE. Trimming removed 4 bases at V and 6 bases at J, with 29 bases between. CDR3 coding DNA: TGTGCCAGCAGCCCTTTGGGAAGGGTGTCATTCTCAATCGGCAATGAGCAGTTCTTC. The encoded protein is CASSPLGRVSFSIGNEQFF.

This clone was picked up one time. V is TRBV29-1 and J is TRBJ2-2; D ambiguous. CDR1 and CDR2 (germline): SQVTM, ANQGSEA. The CDR3 has 13 residues. The V gene lost 5 bases and the J gene lost 1 base, with 8 bases spanning the gap. Here the CDR3 DNA reads TGCAGCGTTTACGCAAAGAACACCGGGGAGCTGTTTTTT. It codes for CSVYAKNTGELFF.

This sequence joins TRBV10-3 and TRBJ2-3; 8 bases are a match to TRBD2. CDR3 length: 16 residues. CDR1 and CDR2 (germline): ENHRY, SYGVKD. The trim removed 0 bases at V and 2 bases at J, leaving 4 bases unmatched. DNA for the CDR3: TGTGCCATCAGTGAGTCGGGGACTAGATTCACAGATACGCAGTATTTT. Protein sequence: CAISESGTRFTDTQYF.

The chain employs TRBV4-1 and TRBJ1-5, with 7 bases that match TRBD1. The CDR3 length is 15 residues. The ends lost 0 bases at V and 7 bases at J; junction bases unmatched: 6. CDR1 and CDR2 (germline): MGHRA, YSYEKL. The CDR3 reads CASSQDRGGGQPQHF. As DNA, the CDR3 is TGCGCCAGCAGCCAAGATCGAGGGGGCGGGCAGCCCCAGCATTTT.

V usage is TRBV28 and J usage is TRBJ1-1, with D maybe TRBD1 (5 bases). The CDR3 runs 13 residues. Deletions cut 5 bases from V and 4 bases from J, with 11 bases between. In germline, CDR1 is MDHEN, CDR2 SYDVKM. CDR3 nucleotides: TGTGCCAGCAGTACCTCGGGGGGCACTGAAGCTTTCTTT. Protein product: CASSTSGGTEAFF.

V and J are TRBV28 and TRBJ1-2; D remains ambiguous. Trimming took off 2 bases at V and 1 base at J, with 8 bases between the two ends. The CDR3 covers 14 residues. The germline V gene has CDR1 MDHEN and CDR2 SYDVKM. CDR3 bases: TGTGCCAGCAGTTTAGTCGACGGTAACTATGGCTACACCTTC. The encoded protein is CASSLVDGNYGYTF.

The V and J genes are TRBV9 and TRBJ1-1; 8 positions agree with TRBD1. The CDR3 length is 15 residues. The V gene's germline CDR1 is SGDLS and CDR2 YYNGEE. Germline trimming cut 4 bases from V and 1 base from J; bases unmatched to any gene: 6. Written as DNA, the CDR3 is TGTGCCAGCAGCCCTCAGGGGGCGGCGAACACTGAAGCTTTCTTT. Encoded protein: CASSPQGAANTEAFF.

CDR3 residues: CASGLTTGVRTEAFF. CDR3 bases: TGTGCTAGTGGTTTGACGACAGGGGTGAGAACTGAAGCTTTCTTT. The rearrangement links TRBV12-5 to TRBJ1-1, with TRBD1 matching 8 bases. Germline V gene lookup returns CDR1 LGHNT and CDR2 FRNRAP. The CDR3 is made up of 15 amino acids. V shed 2 bases and J 5 bases; nucleotides not matched to a gene: 7.

The V call is TRBV19, the J call TRBJ1-5; weak D call: TRBD1 (5 bases). Looked up from germline, CDR1 is LNHDA and CDR2 is SQIVND (reference sequence). This CDR3 comprises 15 residues. Trimming took off 6 bases at V and 5 bases at J, with 17 bases between the two ends. CDR3 in DNA: TGTGCCAGTAGCCCCTTCCGGCAGGGCGATCAGCCCCAGCATTTT. It is translated as CASSPFRQGDQPQHF.

The chain recombines TRBV10-3 with TRBJ2-5, with D perhaps TRBD2 (6 bases). Matching the DNA end better, TRBJ2-7 makes the J call doubtful. Germline loops: CDR1 ENHRY, CDR2 SYGVKD. The CDR3 is made up of 13 amino acids. The CDR3 DNA is TGTGCCACCGATTCCGGGAGCCGCTACGAGCAGTACTTC. Translated: CATDSGSRYEQYF.

The genes are TRBV27 and TRBJ2-1, with a tentative D call TRBD2 (5 bases). Germline assignment: CDR1 MNHEY and CDR2 SMNVEV (reference sequence). Trimming stripped 5 bases from V and 5 bases from J, with 13 bases between. The CDR3 sequence is 14 residues long. The CDR3 coding sequence is TGTGCCAGCAGTCCCGGTCCGGGAAACAATGAGCAGTTCTTC. Its protein is CASSPGPGNNEQFF.

The chain combines TRBV18 with TRBJ2-3; TRBD2 matches 10 bases. Germline CDR1 is KGHSH and CDR2 is LQKENI. This CDR3 contains 15 residues. V shed 3 bases and J 2 bases; nucleotides not matched to a gene: 2. CDR3 in amino acids: CASSPTSGHTDTQYF. The DNA for the CDR3 is TGTGCCAGCTCACCGACTAGCGGGCACACAGATACGCAGTATTTT.

In regard to this clone: This sample includes further DNA sequences coding for the same CDR3. The CDR3, as DNA: TGTGCCAGCAGCAGAAGCGGGAGCGGGGAGACCCAGTACTTC. This sequence encodes CASSRSGSGETQYF. The chain employs TRBV7-9 and TRBJ2-5, with TRBD2 matching over 8 bases. This CDR3 has 14 residues. The J segment lost 5 bases and the V segment lost 5 bases, leaving 7 bases of the junction unmatched. Germline V gene data show CDR1 as SEHNR and CDR2 as FQNEAQ (reference sequence).